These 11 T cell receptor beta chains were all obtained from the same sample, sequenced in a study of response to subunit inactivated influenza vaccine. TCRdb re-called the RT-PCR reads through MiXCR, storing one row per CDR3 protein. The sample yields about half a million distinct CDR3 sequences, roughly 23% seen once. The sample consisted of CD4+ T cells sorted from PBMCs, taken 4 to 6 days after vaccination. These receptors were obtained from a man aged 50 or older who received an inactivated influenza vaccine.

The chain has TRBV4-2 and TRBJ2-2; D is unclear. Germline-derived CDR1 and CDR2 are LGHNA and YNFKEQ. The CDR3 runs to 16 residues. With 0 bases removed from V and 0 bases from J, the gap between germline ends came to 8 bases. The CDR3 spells CASSQDKLTNTGELFF. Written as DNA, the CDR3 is TGTGCCAGCAGCCAAGATAAGCTGACGAACACCGGGGAGCTGTTTTTT.

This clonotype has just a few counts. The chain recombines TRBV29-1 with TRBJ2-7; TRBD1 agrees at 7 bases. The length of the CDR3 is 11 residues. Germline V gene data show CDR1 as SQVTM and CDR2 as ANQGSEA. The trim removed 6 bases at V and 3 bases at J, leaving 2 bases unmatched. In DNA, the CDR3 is TGCAGCGTCACAGGGGACTACGAGCAGTACTTC. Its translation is CSVTGDYEQYF.

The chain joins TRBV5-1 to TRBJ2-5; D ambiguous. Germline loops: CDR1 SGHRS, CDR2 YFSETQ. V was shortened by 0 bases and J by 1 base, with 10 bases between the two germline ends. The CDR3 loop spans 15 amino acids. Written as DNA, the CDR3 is TGCGCCAGCAGCTTGGTGGCCGAGACCCAAGAGACCCAGTACTTC. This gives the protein CASSLVAETQETQYF.

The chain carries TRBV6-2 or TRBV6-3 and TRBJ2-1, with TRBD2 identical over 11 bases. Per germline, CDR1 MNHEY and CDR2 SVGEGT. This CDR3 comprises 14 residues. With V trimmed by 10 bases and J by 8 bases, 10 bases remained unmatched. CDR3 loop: CATLVAGGLDEQFF. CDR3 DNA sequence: TGTGCCACCCTTGTAGCGGGAGGGCTCGATGAGCAGTTCTTC.

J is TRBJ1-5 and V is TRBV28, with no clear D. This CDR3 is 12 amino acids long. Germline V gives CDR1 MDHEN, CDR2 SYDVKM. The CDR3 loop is CAAGGFNQPQHF. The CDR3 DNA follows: TGTGCAGCGGGCGGGTTCAATCAGCCCCAGCATTTT.

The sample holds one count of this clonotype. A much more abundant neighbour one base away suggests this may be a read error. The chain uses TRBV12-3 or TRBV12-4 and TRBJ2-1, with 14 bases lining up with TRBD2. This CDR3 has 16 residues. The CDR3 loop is CASSRGTSGGNNVQFF. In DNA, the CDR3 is TGTGCCAGCAGTCGCGGGACTAGCGGGGGAAACAATGTGCAGTTCTTC.

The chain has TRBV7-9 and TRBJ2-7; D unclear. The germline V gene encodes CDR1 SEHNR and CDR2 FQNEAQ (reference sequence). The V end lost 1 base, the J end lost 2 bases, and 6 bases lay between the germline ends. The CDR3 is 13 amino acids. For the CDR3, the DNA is TGTGCCAGCAGCTTAGTAGAACCCTACGAGCAGTACTTC. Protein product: CASSLVEPYEQYF. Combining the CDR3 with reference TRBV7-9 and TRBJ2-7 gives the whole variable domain DTGVSQNPRHKITKRGQNVTFRCDPISEHNRLYWYRQTLGQGPEFLTYFQNEAQLEKSRLLSDRFSAERPKGSFSTLEIQRTEQGDSAMYLCASSLVEPYEQYFGPGTRLTVT.

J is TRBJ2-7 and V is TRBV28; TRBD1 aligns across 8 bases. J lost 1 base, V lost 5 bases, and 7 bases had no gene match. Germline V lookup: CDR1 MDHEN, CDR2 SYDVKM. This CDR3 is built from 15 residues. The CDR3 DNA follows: TGTGCCAGCAGTCCTCGACAGGGGAGATCCTACGAGCAGTACTTC. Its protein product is CASSPRQGRSYEQYF.

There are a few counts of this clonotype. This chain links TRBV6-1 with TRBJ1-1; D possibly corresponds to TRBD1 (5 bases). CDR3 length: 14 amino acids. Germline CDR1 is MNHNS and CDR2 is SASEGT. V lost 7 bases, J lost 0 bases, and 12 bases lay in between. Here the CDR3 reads CASKRGTLNTEAFF. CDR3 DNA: TGTGCCAGCAAACGCGGGACTCTGAACACTGAAGCTTTCTTT.

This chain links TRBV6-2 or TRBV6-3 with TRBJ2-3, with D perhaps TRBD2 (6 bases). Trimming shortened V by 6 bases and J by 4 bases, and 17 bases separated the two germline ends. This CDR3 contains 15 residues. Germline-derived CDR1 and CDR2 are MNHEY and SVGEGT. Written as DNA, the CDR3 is TGTGCCAGCAGACAGGCGGGGATCTTGGCAGATACGCAGTATTTT. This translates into CASRQAGILADTQYF.

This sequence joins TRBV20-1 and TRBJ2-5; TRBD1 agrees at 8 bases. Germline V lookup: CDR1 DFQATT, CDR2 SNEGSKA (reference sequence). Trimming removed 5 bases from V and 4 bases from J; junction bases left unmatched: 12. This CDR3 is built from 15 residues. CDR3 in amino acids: CSALDREGLPETQYF. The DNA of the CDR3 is TGCAGTGCTTTGGACAGGGAAGGGCTACCAGAGACCCAGTACTTC.